The 9 T cell receptor beta chains listed next were all sequenced from one sample in a study of T cells after yellow fever vaccination. Via MiXCR, TCRdb re-called the 5' RACE reads, giving one row per CDR3 protein. The data show about 340,000 distinct CDR3 sequences, with 3% to 4.5% seen just once and 20% to 25% held by the top ten. This specimen was PBMCs, taken 5 days after the yellow fever booster vaccination. All receptors derive from a man aged 18-30 years who received the YFV17D yellow fever vaccine.

This clonotype occurred a few times. The V and J genes are TRBV5-6 and TRBJ1-1; no definite D call. V shed 4 bases and J shed 1 base, with 11 bases lying between them. The CDR3 is 14 amino acids. Germline-derived CDR1 and CDR2 are SGHDT and YYEEEE. This chain's CDR3 is CASSPRRANTEAFF. The CDR3 DNA follows: TGTGCCAGCAGCCCAAGACGGGCGAACACTGAAGCTTTCTTT.

This clonotype came up a few times. The chain couples TRBV29-1 to TRBJ1-4; 9 nucleotides agree with TRBD1. Germline CDR1 is SQVTM and CDR2 is ANQGSEA. The trim removed 4 bases at V and 7 bases at J, leaving 4 bases unmatched. This CDR3 contains 13 residues. The CDR3 reads CSVVGTGPEKLFF. DNA for the CDR3: TGCAGCGTTGTCGGGACAGGGCCTGAAAAACTGTTTTTT.

This clonotype was seen many times. This chain connects TRBV29-1 to TRBJ2-5; 11 bases are shared with TRBD2. J gave up 1 base and V 1 base, and 2 bases lay outside the gene matches. Germline V lookup: CDR1 SQVTM, CDR2 ANQGSEA. This CDR3 is 15 amino acids long. The CDR3 here is CSVEGTSGGQETQYF. The DNA for the CDR3 is TGCAGCGTTGAAGGAACTAGCGGGGGCCAAGAGACCCAGTACTTC.

This clonotype was counted many times. One end of the junction fails to match germline, which may point to a read error. The chain has TRBV7-7 and TRBJ2-1; 8 bases map to TRBD2. The germline gives CDR1 SSHAT, CDR2 FNYEAQ (reference sequence). This CDR3 has 14 amino acids. The CDR3 DNA reads as TGTGCTAGCAGCCCGGGAGGGACCTACAATGAGCAGTTCTTC. It encodes CASSPGGTYNEQFF.

This clonotype was observed a handful of times. The rearrangement uses TRBV5-1 and TRBJ1-6, with D hard to call. Germline V gene sequence: CDR1 SGHRS, CDR2 YFSETQ. This CDR3 spans 15 amino acids. V lost 1 base and J 5 bases, leaving 10 bases between the germline ends. The CDR3 coding sequence is TGCGCCAGCAGCTTGATGACTCCTAATAATTCACCCCTCCACTTT. Translation gives CASSLMTPNNSPLHF.

There are a few counts of this clonotype. The chain employs TRBV3-1 and TRBJ1-2, with 8 positions matching TRBD1. The CDR3 spans 18 residues. J lost 8 bases, V lost 4 bases, and 21 bases had no gene match. The germline gives CDR1 LGHDT, CDR2 YNNKEL (reference sequence). This chain's CDR3 is CASSPISGTGAAGSGYTF. The CDR3, as DNA: TGTGCCAGCAGCCCCATCTCCGGGACAGGAGCGGCGGGTAGCGGCTACACCTTC.

A few counts support this clonotype. The rearrangement joins TRBV19 to TRBJ2-5, with 7 bases fitting TRBD2. CDR1 and CDR2 from the germline V gene are LNHDA and SQIVND (reference sequence). Trimming at V came to 4 bases and at J to 1 base, leaving 9 bases not matched to a gene. This CDR3 is 16 amino acids long. In DNA, the CDR3 is TGTGCCAGTAGTAGGGGCCCGGGGGAGGGCCAAGAGACCCAGTACTTC. It encodes CASSRGPGEGQETQYF.

This clonotype was seen many times. The genes are TRBV20-1 and TRBJ1-2, with unresolved D. The ends were cut back, 5 bases at V and 9 bases at J, with 16 bases in the middle. CDR1 and CDR2 from the germline V gene are DFQATT and SNEGSKA (reference sequence). The CDR3 loop spans 12 amino acids. In nucleotides, the CDR3 is TGCAGTGCTGCCGAGATTACGGCACGCTACACCTTC. Amino acid sequence: CSAAEITARYTF.

The chain combines TRBV6-4 with TRBJ2-1; 10 positions agree with TRBD1. With 2 bases clipped from V and 6 bases from J, the junction kept 7 bases outside the gene matches. The CDR3 extends over 16 amino acids. Germline V gene data show CDR1 as MRHNA and CDR2 as SNTAGT. Written as DNA, the CDR3 is TGTGCCAGCAGTGACCCTAGACAGGGGGCTTTCAATGAGCAGTTCTTC. Its translation: CASSDPRQGAFNEQFF.